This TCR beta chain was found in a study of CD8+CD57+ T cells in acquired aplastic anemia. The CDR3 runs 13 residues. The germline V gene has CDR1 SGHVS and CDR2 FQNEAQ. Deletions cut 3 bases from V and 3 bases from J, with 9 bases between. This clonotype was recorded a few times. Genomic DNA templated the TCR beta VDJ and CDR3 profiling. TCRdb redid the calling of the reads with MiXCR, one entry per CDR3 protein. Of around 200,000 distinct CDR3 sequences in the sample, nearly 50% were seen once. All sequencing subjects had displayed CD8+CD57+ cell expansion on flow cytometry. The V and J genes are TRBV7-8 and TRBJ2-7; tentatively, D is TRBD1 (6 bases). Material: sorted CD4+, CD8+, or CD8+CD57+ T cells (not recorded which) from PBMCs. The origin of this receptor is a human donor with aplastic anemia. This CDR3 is CASSLGQHYEQYF. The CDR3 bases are TGTGCCAGCAGCTTGGGACAACACTACGAGCAGTACTTC.